This entry describes one T cell receptor beta chain. Its antigen remains unidentified. TCR cDNA, made by 5'RACE template switching, carried an added universal primer site and UMIs. TCRdb passed the 5' RACE reads through MiXCR, listing each CDR3 protein once. The sample includes roughly 250,000 distinct CDR3 sequences, 10% to 15% seen only once; the top ten take about 0.54%. Looked up from germline, CDR1 is ENHRY and CDR2 is SYGVKD. Trimming left V 3 bases short and J 2 bases short, with 5 bases between. The CDR3 spans 12 residues. This sample was included in a study of T cells after yellow fever vaccination. Study results and caveats: Among primary-vaccination clones, most reappeared after the booster, at roughly 95% for CD4 and roughly 88% for CD8.

V gene TRBV10-3 combines with J gene TRBJ2-7, with no clear D. The specimen was CD4+ T cells sorted from PBMCs, collected 45 days after the yellow fever booster vaccination. This clonotype was sampled from a man aged 25-45 years who received the YFV17D yellow fever vaccine. CDR3 region: CAISDNAYEQYF. The CDR3 region has the DNA TGTGCCATCAGTGACAATGCCTACGAGCAGTACTTC.